This record covers a single TCR beta chain. The sample is drawn from a study of shared clonotypes between healthy human individuals. Clones were sequenced by immunoSEQ multiplex PCR, and TCRdb holds only the in-frame ones, with some missing. Of around 2.5 million clones listed, roughly 93% are singletons. This TCR derives from a man aged 18 to 29 in good health. Some clones in this sample may be carry-over from other donors' samples. The sample taken for sequencing was naive CD4+ T cells from PBMCs. Specified subset: CD45RA+ positively selected.

CDR3 residues: CASSVGPGSEQFF. CDR3 sequence (DNA): TGTGCCAGCAGTGTGGGACCAGGGTCGGAGCAGTTCTTC. The chain joins TRBV2 to TRBJ2-1; D assignment may be TRBD1 or TRBD2 (5 bases each). The CDR3 extends over 13 amino acids. Germline assignment: CDR1 SNHLY and CDR2 FYNNEI. Trimming cost V 4 bases and J 10 bases, with 14 bases left between them.